This T cell receptor (beta chain) was observed in a study of siplizumab effects on memory and regulatory T cells (dated by TCRdb to about 2019). A note on the overall study: The study examined how the anti-CD2 antibody siplizumab affects alloreactive T-cell subsets in allogeneic mixed lymphocyte reactions built from human PBMCs.

Libraries came from the immunoSEQ multiplex PCR assay. The deep sequencing platform assayed approximately 10^5 TCR templates per sample. Genomic DNA extracted from sorted T cells was used for TCRbeta CDR3 sequencing. The source study handled its data this way. The R programming language was used for clonal analysis of the TCRbeta CDR3 data. Alloreactive CD4+ and CD8+ clones were identified by comparing unstimulated samples to CFSE-low samples taken after the reaction. Regulatory or non-regulatory origin was assigned to alloreactive CD4+ clones by matching of sequences to sorted unstimulated Treg and non-Treg repertoires. TCRdb carries this immuneACCESS record with in-frame sequences only. Its versions omit some clonotypes, under half of them owing to an unresolved V gene in the studies checked, with the rest unexplained. V, J and clone size derive from that table, while D and trimming were established from the DNA sequence. The sample contains roughly 92,000 clones, roughly 94% of them found a single time. Roughly 1.3% of the sample belongs to the ten largest clones.

CDR1 is given as MNHNY and CDR2 as SVGAGI, both from the germline V gene (reference sequence). The CDR3 goes from the cysteine to the phenylalanine over 11 residues. Just the 33-base CDR3 DNA is kept, in frame starting at base 1. The V end loses 2 bases and the J end loses 9 bases, and a stretch of 7 bases separates them. What the authors observed across the whole study: Among mappable alloreactive CD4+ clones, the Treg-derived fraction averaged about 75% with siplizumab versus 26.9% in control reactions. Whether proliferating Tregs from siplizumab cultures actually had suppressive function was not functionally confirmed. Siplizumab significantly reduced the cumulative frequency of alloreactive sequences traceable to unstimulated CD4+ memory T cells. Sequences below about 10^-5 frequency were poorly captured, so only a minor fraction of alloreactive clones could be mapped to unstimulated subsets. Unstimulated naive T cells appeared more diverse than memory T cells, and naive cells seemed to contribute substantially to the alloresponse. A naive or memory phenotype could not be assigned to roughly 80-97% of proliferating CD4+ or CD8+ clones.

Sorted unstimulated T cells and proliferating T cells recovered from mixed lymphocyte reactions were subjected to TCRbeta CDR3 sequencing. Fresh whole blood from 9 to 10 HLA-typed healthy donors served as the source for isolating PBMCs. To map where alloreactive clones came from, unstimulated CD4+ non-regulatory T cells were FACS-sorted. On this clone itself: Its specific antigen is unknown. No much larger clonotype is one base removed from it; base qualities were not supplied.

The TCR sequence derives from a human donor in good health. The chain is made from TRBV6-6 and TRBJ1-2, with no reliable assignment of the D segment. Material for sequencing was non-Treg CD4+ T cells sorted from blood. Read against the paper, the sample's cell subset or site label means: FACS-sorted unstimulated CD4+ non-regulatory T cells. The nucleotide sequence reads TGTGCCAGCAGTTACGCCGGGAGCTACACCTTC. Translated, it reads CASSYAGSYTF.